This entry describes one T cell receptor (beta chain). These data belong to a study of cytomegalovirus exposure and HLA in healthy donors. 13 Jbeta primers and 60 Vbeta primers were used for the PCR. Sequencing used immunoSEQ multiplex PCR; TCRdb keeps in-frame clones, though not all of them. Among about 130,000 clones listed, around 74% were seen once. CDR3 length: 14 amino acids. In germline, CDR1 is SGHTA, CDR2 FQGTGA. V was shortened by 3 bases and J by 3 bases, with 11 bases between the two germline ends. The sequence derives from a man aged 25 to 45 in good health and CMV-seronegative. The genes are TRBV7-3 and TRBJ1-2, with D uncertain. Sequencing input: PBMCs. Here the CDR3 reads CASSLWGGHYGYTF. The CDR3 region has the DNA TGTGCCAGCAGCTTGTGGGGAGGGCACTATGGCTACACCTTC.